This is a list of T cell receptor beta chains from one sample in a study of TIL therapy for anti-PD-1-resistant metastatic lung cancer. Repertoires were generated with immunoSEQ multiplex PCR, while TCRdb's copy carries only in-frame clones and drops some. Altogether roughly 28,000 clones are present, over 55% being singletons, with the ten largest covering about 16%. The sequencing used tumor tissue, collected at baseline. Source of these receptors: a woman between 30 and 79 years old with non-small cell lung cancer. Each CDR3 is given with its conserved first and last residue. D genes are given only for firm matches. For some rows the clone size is stated as once, few or many, or as a class when expanded; others skip it.

TRBV7-2	TRBD1	TRBJ1-1	NA	CASSTYLGTGAFF
TRBV6-1	TRBD2	TRBJ2-4	NA	CASSEVAGSLRNIQYF
TRBV5-5	NA	TRBJ2-2	NA	CASSLSPANTGELFF
TRBV4-1	NA	TRBJ2-1	NA	CASSQDRLSEQFF
TRBV6-5	NA	TRBJ2-3	NA	CASSSTDTQYF
TRBV6-5	NA	TRBJ1-1	NA	CASVPGGRGTEAFF
TRBV6-5	NA	TRBJ2-7	NA	CASSYTSTGEQYF
TRBV28	NA	TRBJ2-7	medium-sized	CASNVGGAESYEQYF
TRBV27	TRBD1	TRBJ1-5	NA	CASSFSDRDTNQPQHF
TRBV7-2	NA	TRBJ2-1	many	CASSLLRASNEQFF
TRBV5-1	TRBD1	TRBJ2-1	NA	CASSSGTGIGGEQFF
TRBV6-7	NA	TRBJ2-7	NA	CASSYLLSDGVETPYEQYF
TRBV19	NA	TRBJ1-2	large	CASSIRVWDLYGYTF
TRBV5-1	TRBD2	TRBJ2-2	NA	CASHGLAGRVGELFF
TRBV5-8	NA	TRBJ1-1	NA	CASSRLWQMNTEAFF
TRBV6-6	NA	TRBJ1-3	few	CASSWGVQGNTIYF
TRBV28	TRBD2	TRBJ2-1	few	CASRGLADSSYNEQFF
TRBV5-6	NA	TRBJ2-1	NA	CASSLRPDSSEQFF
TRBV6-5	TRBD2	TRBJ2-1	NA	CASSRTRNEQFF
TRBV11-3	TRBD1	TRBJ1-1	NA	CASSFGQGNTEAFF
TRBV19	NA	TRBJ2-1	NA	CASQQVNEQFF
TRBV19	NA	TRBJ1-5	NA	CASSSYRDFRDQPQHF
TRBV2	NA	TRBJ2-1	NA	CASSERLEQFF
TRBV5-4	NA	TRBJ2-7	NA	CASSVRGGYEQYF
TRBV30	NA	TRBJ1-1	NA	CAWRDSEAFF
TRBV25-1	NA	TRBJ1-2	NA	CASGQGYGYTF
TRBV9	NA	TRBJ2-3	NA	CASSVGRMTDTQYF
TRBV6-4	NA	TRBJ2-1	NA	CASSDSSRAINEQFF
TRBV27	NA	TRBJ2-5	NA	CASSFGPRETQYF
TRBV19	NA	TRBJ1-2	NA	CASSINGANYGYTF
TRBV6-1	NA	TRBJ2-5	medium-sized	CASSEITGRETQYF
TRBV6-1	NA	TRBJ2-5	NA	CASRQMFLETQYF
TRBV5-4	NA	TRBJ1-3	NA	CASSLGLDPGNTIYF
TRBV5-4	NA	TRBJ2-7	NA	CASSLTGGWEQYF
TRBV7-9	NA	TRBJ1-2	few	CASSSRLAGTGGYTF
TRBV5-6	NA	TRBJ2-1	once	CASSLARGHYNEQFF
TRBV29-1	NA	TRBJ2-5	NA	CSAASGQETQYF
TRBV6-9	NA	TRBJ2-7	NA	CASSYSARDGDYEQYF
TRBV19	NA	TRBJ2-7	NA	CASSILPTYEQYF
TRBV4-2	TRBD2	TRBJ2-3	NA	CASSQLAGVTDTQYF
TRBV7-9	NA	TRBJ2-7	NA	CASSSGFYEQYF
TRBV7-2	NA	TRBJ2-7	NA	CASSLPSSYEQYF
TRBV19	TRBD1	TRBJ2-1	once	CASSRTGLNEQFF
TRBV6-1	NA	TRBJ2-5	NA	CASSDFGVETQYF
TRBV4-1	NA	TRBJ1-2	NA	CASSHAKDIYGYTF
TRBV6-1	NA	TRBJ1-3	NA	CASRDTVSGNTIYF
TRBV6-1	NA	TRBJ1-1	NA	CASSEVNGEAFF
TRBV15	TRBD1	TRBJ2-1	NA	CATQPVGQGAYNEQFF
TRBV28	TRBD2	TRBJ2-1	few	CASRALLAGRYEQFF
TRBV7-8	TRBD1	TRBJ2-7	NA	CASSLARDRACEQYF
TRBV5-1	TRBD1	TRBJ2-5	once	CASSLVWDRAETQYF
TRBV5-4	TRBD2	TRBJ2-7	NA	CASSLFGRDEQYF
TRBV5-1	NA	TRBJ1-5	few	CASSPGSGEPQHF
TRBV6-5	TRBD1	TRBJ2-5	once	CASSIGQGATETQYF
TRBV20-1	NA	TRBJ2-3	NA	CSANPDTQYF